This passage covers 26 T cell receptor beta chains from one sample sequenced in a study of healthy donors' naive CD4 and CD8 T cells. Starting from 450 to 550 ng of total RNA, TCR libraries were made with linear amplification. MiXCR, run by TCRdb on the reads, gives a single entry per CDR3 protein. The profile covers about 180,000 distinct CDR3 sequences, with about 70% appearing a single time and 2% to 2.5% taken by the ten largest. Source material: naive CD4+ and CD8+ T cells sorted from blood, pooled from several donors. Receptors originate from a pool of human donors in good health; the sample pools cells from several healthy donors.

This chain links TRBV29-1 with TRBJ1-5, with 7 bases aligning to TRBD1. Germline trimming cut 6 bases from V and 3 bases from J; bases unmatched to any gene: 5. CDR1 and CDR2 from the germline V gene are SQVTM and ANQGSEA. The CDR3 is 13 residues long. This CDR3 is CSVSGQLNQPQHF. For the CDR3, the DNA is TGCAGCGTGTCGGGACAGCTCAATCAGCCCCAGCATTTT. Supplemented by reference TRBV29-1 and TRBJ1-5, the full variable domain reads SAVISQKPSRDICQRGTSLTIQCQVDSQVTMMFWYRQQPGQSLTLIATANQGSEATYESGFVIDKFPISRPNLTFSTLTVSNMSPEDSSIYLCSVSGQLNQPQHFGDGTRLSIL.

The chain employs TRBV19 and TRBJ1-1; possibly TRBD1 for D (5 bases). The V gene's germline CDR1 is LNHDA and CDR2 SQIVND (reference sequence). The V gene lost 3 bases and the J gene lost 11 bases, with 13 bases spanning the gap. The CDR3 consists of 12 residues. The CDR3 spells CASSMGQRGAFF. The CDR3, as DNA: TGTGCCAGTAGTATGGGGCAGAGGGGCGCTTTCTTT.

J is TRBJ1-1 and V is TRBV7-8, with D perhaps matching TRBD1 (6 bases). Germline V lookup: CDR1 SGHVS, CDR2 FQNEAQ. Trimming pared 5 bases from V and 1 base from J, leaving 14 bases between. The length of the CDR3 is 15 residues. CDR3 nucleotide sequence: TGTGCCAGCAGCCCATACAGGGTTGGGAACACTGAAGCTTTCTTT. The encoded protein is CASSPYRVGNTEAFF.

The chain couples TRBV6-5 to TRBJ1-6, with D uncertain. This CDR3 is built from 18 residues. Germline V CDR1 and CDR2: MNHEY, SVGAGI. V was cut by 4 bases and J by 0 bases, with 16 bases left in between. In nucleotides, the CDR3 is TGTGCCAGCAGTTCGACACGAGCCCCAAGCTCCTATAATTCACCCCTCCACTTT. Protein product: CASSSTRAPSSYNSPLHF.

The genes are TRBV2 and TRBJ2-1, with TRBD2 identical over 10 bases. The germline CDR1 and CDR2 sequences are SNHLY and FYNNEI. Losses at the gene ends were 6 bases for V and 3 bases for J; bases not matched to a gene: 11. This CDR3 comprises 17 residues. The CDR3 reads CASSPVTLAGDYNEQFF. The CDR3 bases are TGTGCCAGCAGCCCAGTAACTCTAGCGGGAGACTACAATGAGCAGTTCTTC.

This sequence joins TRBV27 and TRBJ1-6; maybe TRBD1 (6 bases). Germline V gene lookup returns CDR1 MNHEY and CDR2 SMNVEV (reference sequence). With 1 base removed from V and 4 bases from J, the gap between germline ends came to 8 bases. CDR3 length equals 15 residues. CDR3 amino acids: CASSLLDRYNSPLHF. CDR3 bases: TGTGCCAGCAGTTTATTGGACAGATATAATTCACCCCTCCACTTT.

The J gene is TRBJ2-4, the V gene TRBV30, with D possibly matching TRBD2 (5 bases). The germline V gene encodes CDR1 GTSNPN and CDR2 SVGIG (reference sequence). The CDR3 totals 13 residues. The V end was cut by 1 base, the J end by 9 bases, with 13 bases between. The CDR3 is CAWSEVPGGIQYF. CDR3 nucleotide sequence: TGTGCCTGGAGTGAGGTCCCTGGAGGCATTCAGTACTTC. Filled out from reference TRBV30 and TRBJ2-4, the complete variable domain reads SQTIHQWPATLVQPVGSPLSLECTVEGTSNPNLYWYRQAAGRGLQLLFYSVGIGQISSEVPQNLSASRPQDRQFILSSKKLLLSDSGFYLCAWSEVPGGIQYFGAGTRLSVL.

This clonotype appeared a few times. V usage is TRBV29-1 and J usage is TRBJ1-2; D is unclear. Germline V gene sequence: CDR1 SQVTM, CDR2 ANQGSEA. There are 13 residues in the CDR3. The V gene lost 6 bases and the J gene lost 3 bases, with 14 bases spanning the gap. For the CDR3, the DNA is TGCAGCGTAGTGGACGGTCGCGACTATGGCTACACCTTC. Encoded protein: CSVVDGRDYGYTF. Full variable domain (rest looked up from reference TRBV29-1 and TRBJ1-2): SAVISQKPSRDICQRGTSLTIQCQVDSQVTMMFWYRQQPGQSLTLIATANQGSEATYESGFVIDKFPISRPNLTFSTLTVSNMSPEDSSIYLCSVVDGRDYGYTFGSGTRLTVV.

CDR3 amino acids: CSVERMVGYEQYF. Here the CDR3 DNA reads TGCAGCGTCGAACGGATGGTGGGATACGAGCAGTACTTC. The gene calls are TRBV29-1 and TRBJ2-7, with D uncertain. The V and J ends lost 6 bases and 4 bases respectively, with 16 bases between them. The CDR3 sequence is 13 residues long. Per germline, CDR1 SQVTM and CDR2 ANQGSEA.

The chain links TRBV2 to TRBJ2-1; D is ambiguous. Trimming took off 8 bases at V and 7 bases at J, with 6 bases between the two ends. CDR1 SNHLY and CDR2 FYNNEI come from the germline V gene. The CDR3 is 10 residues long. The CDR3 bases are TGTGCCAGCCTTCGGAATGAGCAGTTCTTC. Protein product: CASLRNEQFF.

V and J are TRBV19 and TRBJ2-7; D is possibly TRBD2 (6 bases). Germline V lookup: CDR1 LNHDA, CDR2 SQIVND (reference sequence). This CDR3 has 14 residues. V lost 3 bases, J lost 7 bases, and 16 bases lay in between. The CDR3 loop reads CASSIPGGVGEQYF. CDR3 in DNA: TGTGCCAGTAGTATCCCTGGAGGGGTCGGGGAGCAGTACTTC.

This clonotype was picked up many times. This sequence joins TRBV27 and TRBJ2-2; D might be TRBD1 or TRBD2, each matching 5 bases. The germline V gene has CDR1 MNHEY and CDR2 SMNVEV (reference sequence). V lost 4 bases, J lost 2 bases, and 20 bases lay in between. The CDR3 sequence is 18 residues long. CDR3 residues: CASSYLGQTSGNTGELFF. The CDR3 coding sequence is TGTGCCAGCAGTTACCTAGGACAAACCAGCGGTAACACCGGGGAGCTGTTTTTT.

This clonotype was observed once. The chain joins TRBV6-5 to TRBJ1-3; 7 bases map to TRBD1. CDR1 MNHEY and CDR2 SVGAGI come from the germline V gene. This CDR3 spans 14 amino acids. With V trimmed by 6 bases and J by 4 bases, 6 bases remained unmatched. The CDR3, as DNA: TGTGCCAGCAGCCTCCAGGGACAGGGAAACACCATATATTTT. Translating gives CASSLQGQGNTIYF.

The chain employs TRBV10-3 and TRBJ2-3, with TRBD2 matching over 10 bases. The V and J ends lost 1 base and 3 bases, in that order; junction bases with no gene match: 4. The CDR3 sequence is 16 residues long. The germline CDR1 and CDR2 sequences are ENHRY and SYGVKD. As DNA, the CDR3 is TGTGCCATCAGTGAGTGGAGTAGCGGGGGGACAGATACGCAGTATTTT. This gives the protein CAISEWSSGGTDTQYF.

This rearrangement joins TRBV29-1 to TRBJ2-1, with 13 bases fitting TRBD2. CDR1 is SQVTM, CDR2 ANQGSEA, per germline. Germline trimming cut 3 bases from V and 14 bases from J; bases unmatched to any gene: 13. This CDR3 contains 15 residues. The CDR3 sequence: CSVETSGRTPPLKFF. The CDR3 region has the DNA TGCAGCGTTGAGACTAGCGGGAGGACGCCACCATTAAAGTTCTTC.

The genes are TRBV6-6 and TRBJ1-5; perhaps TRBD1 as D (6 bases). CDR1 MNHNY and CDR2 SVGAGI come from the germline V gene (reference sequence). This CDR3 has 17 residues. V was clipped by 8 bases and J by 3 bases, with 23 bases between them. CDR3 DNA: TGTGCCAGCTGGGCTCCAGAAGCACAGGGAAACAATCAGCCCCAGCATTTT. Protein sequence: CASWAPEAQGNNQPQHF.

Regarding this clonotype: Its ends do not fully match the called genes, so a read error is possible. This sequence joins TRBV29-1 and TRBJ2-1, with 7 bases identical to TRBD2. The CDR3 has 13 residues. Germline V gene data show CDR1 as SQVTM and CDR2 as ANQGSEA. CDR3 DNA: TGCAGCGCCAGCGGGGTACTCACGGATGAGCAGTTCTTT. This sequence encodes CSASGVLTDEQFF.

The chain is built from TRBV29-1 and TRBJ1-3, with 9 bases identical to TRBD1. CDR1 is SQVTM and CDR2 is ANQGSEA in the germline V gene. With 6 bases clipped from V and 7 bases from J, the junction kept 4 bases outside the gene matches. CDR3 length: 12 residues. Here the CDR3 reads CSVEDRGNTIYF. The CDR3 DNA reads as TGCAGCGTCGAGGACAGGGGTAACACCATATATTTT.

The V call is TRBV6-1, the J call TRBJ2-2, with TRBD2 matching 7 bases. Germline V lookup: CDR1 MNHNS, CDR2 SASEGT. The J segment lost 6 bases and the V segment lost 7 bases, leaving 8 bases of the junction unmatched. CDR3 length: 14 residues. The CDR3 spells CASTRLAWPGELFF. CDR3 nucleotides: TGTGCCAGCACCAGACTAGCTTGGCCCGGGGAGCTGTTTTTT.

The chain recombines TRBV29-1 with TRBJ1-2, with D perhaps matching TRBD1 (5 bases). Trimming shortened V by 3 bases and J by 5 bases, and 7 bases separated the two germline ends. This CDR3 is built from 11 residues. CDR1 SQVTM and CDR2 ANQGSEA come from the germline V gene. The DNA for the CDR3 is TGCAGCGTTGACAGGGAATATGGCTACACCTTC. The encoded protein is CSVDREYGYTF.

The chain has TRBV6-5 and TRBJ2-1; 7 bases fit TRBD1. CDR3 length: 15 amino acids. V trimming: 4 bases; J trimming: 3 bases; junction bases outside the gene matches: 6. Germline CDR1 is MNHEY and CDR2 is SVGAGI. The DNA for the CDR3 is TGTGCCAGCAGTTTAGAGACAGGGCTCTACAATGAGCAGTTCTTC. Translated: CASSLETGLYNEQFF.

The rearrangement joins TRBV19 to TRBJ1-2; D remains ambiguous. The CDR3 length is 15 residues. V shed 1 base and J shed 1 base, with 10 bases lying between them. Looked up from germline, CDR1 is LNHDA and CDR2 is SQIVND (reference sequence). CDR3 in amino acids: CASSIVERSNYGYTF. DNA of the CDR3: TGTGCCAGTAGTATAGTTGAAAGGAGTAACTATGGCTACACCTTC.

This rearrangement joins TRBV6-5 to TRBJ2-7; tentatively, D is TRBD2 (5 bases). CDR3 length: 18 amino acids. In germline, CDR1 is MNHEY, CDR2 SVGAGI. The ends were cut back, 0 bases at V and 4 bases at J, with 22 bases in the middle. The CDR3 loop reads CASSYSSRIGLTDYEQYF. The CDR3, as DNA: TGTGCCAGCAGTTACTCGTCCCGTATTGGACTGACCGATTACGAGCAGTACTTC.

This clonotype was observed a handful of times. The V and J genes are TRBV30 and TRBJ2-7; 8 bases line up with TRBD1. Germline-derived CDR1 and CDR2 are GTSNPN and SVGIG (reference sequence). The V and J ends lost 0 bases and 5 bases, in that order; junction bases with no gene match: 6. The CDR3 runs to 14 residues. The CDR3 nucleotides are TGTGCCTGGAGTGTATCGGCAGGGGGCCACGAGCAGTACTTC. Protein sequence: CAWSVSAGGHEQYF.

This clonotype was seen a handful of times. The CDR3 bases are TGTGCCGCCTGGACAACTGCTGAAGCTTTCTTT. Its protein is CAAWTTAEAFF. The chain recombines TRBV6-5 with TRBJ1-1; TRBD1 might be the D (5 bases). V lost 11 bases and J 6 bases, leaving 13 bases between the germline ends. The length of the CDR3 is 11 residues. Per the germline V gene, CDR1 is MNHEY and CDR2 is SVGAGI.

Written as DNA, the CDR3 is TGCAGCGTTGAAGATCTAGGAACCCTTTTCAATGAGCAGTTCTTC. It yields the protein CSVEDLGTLFNEQFF. The chain joins TRBV29-1 to TRBJ2-1; D not resolved. Between the trimmed V and J ends, which lost 0 bases and 6 bases, there was a span of 15 bases. The CDR3 is made up of 15 amino acids. Germline assignment: CDR1 SQVTM and CDR2 ANQGSEA.